This T cell receptor beta chain is from a study of Graves' ophthalmopathy and Graves' hyperthyroidism. The authors amplified TCR beta CDR3 regions from RNA transcripts. RT-PCR with HTBI primers came first, then second-round multiplex PCR. MiXCR, run by TCRdb on the multiplex PCR reads, gives a single entry per CDR3 protein. The repertoire consists of about 620,000 distinct CDR3 sequences, with approximately 21% occurring once and the leading ten covering around 6.5%. The table lists this clonotype with many counts. Its antigen is not known. CDR3 length: 16 amino acids. CDR1 is MNHEY, CDR2 SVGAGI, per germline. V was trimmed by 5 bases and J by 8 bases, leaving 24 bases between them. Regarding the study as a whole: The majority of expanded thyroid clonotypes above 0.001 frequency also occurred in blood.

Stable hyperthyroid donors showed no ophthalmopathy during 18 months follow-up. The specimen sequenced was peripheral blood. The origin of this receptor is a woman aged 18 to 35 with stable Graves' hyperthyroidism. Some clones in this sample may be carry-over from other donors' samples. The rearrangement uses TRBV6-5 and TRBJ1-2; a possible D gene is TRBD1 (5 bases). CDR3 in DNA: TGTGCCAGCAGTCGTGAAGGGTCGGGACGGCTCGTCGGCTACACCTTC. Translating gives CASSREGSGRLVGYTF.